The sequence of this T cell receptor (beta chain) was determined in a study of T cell repertoires in cytomegalovirus infection. The CDR3 length is 14 residues. Per germline, CDR1 MNHNS and CDR2 SASEGT. V was cut by 6 bases and J by 5 bases, with 15 bases left in between. This clonotype was counted only a few times. Its target is unknown. TCRdb reprocessed the reads via MiXCR and lists one record per CDR3 protein. The sample yields under 200,000 distinct CDR3 sequences, less than 25% seen once. This receptor was obtained from a human donor in good health (CMV status not recorded). Some clones in this sample may be carry-over from other donors' samples. The sample in question was CD8+ T cells from cultured PBMCs, obtained from culture after CMV antigen stimulation. The chain carries TRBV6-1 and TRBJ2-3, with D perhaps TRBD1 (6 bases). The CDR3 spells CASRGHYPGDTQYF. The CDR3 region has the DNA TGTGCCAGCAGGGGACACTACCCAGGAGATACGCAGTATTTT.